The entry that follows covers one TCR beta chain sequence. This record comes from a study of T cell responses to AZD1222 COVID-19 vaccine. The CDR3 sequence is 15 residues long. V was clipped by 7 bases and J by 5 bases, with 17 bases between them. The V gene's germline CDR1 is SEHNR and CDR2 FQNEAQ (reference sequence). The data were produced by immunoSEQ multiplex PCR, yet TCRdb's version contains in-frame clones alone and is incomplete. The sample lists around 180,000 clones, 70% to 90% seen once, with about 25% in the top ten. J is TRBJ2-2 and V is TRBV7-9; tentative D call: TRBD1 (7 bases). Sequences were derived from peripheral blood, sampled 28 days after the second AZD1222 dose. The source of this sequence is an adult who received the AZD1222 COVID-19 vaccine. The CDR3 region is CASTQGVRGTGELFF. The CDR3 DNA reads TGTGCCAGCACCCAGGGGGTTCGGGGGACCGGGGAGCTGTTTTTT.